Below, one T cell receptor (beta chain) is given with its context. The antigen is undetermined. The protocol was immunoSEQ multiplex PCR, while the TCRdb copy is restricted to in-frame clones and leaves out a portion. The sample gives over 25,000 clones, 89% of which show up once; roughly 1.6% is in the top ten. The data stem from a study of multiple sclerosis patients with progressive multifocal leukoencephalopathy. There are 15 residues in the CDR3. The germline V gene has CDR1 GTSNPN and CDR2 SVGIG (reference sequence). V lost 7 bases and J lost 6; bases outside the gene matches: 15. This sample's time point: 6 months of natalizumab therapy. Study-wide points: Most PML patients had lower entropy, suggesting less diverse TRB repertoires. Clones expanded at PML were already present before and during natalizumab. Findings may reflect JC virus infection or just general immunocompromise.

Here the sequenced sample was PBMCs, taken from a patient treated with natalizumab. The receptor was isolated from a human donor with multiple sclerosis. This rearrangement joins TRBV30 to TRBJ1-3; 7 bases are shared with TRBD1. The CDR3 here is CALDYRWTGENTIYF. The DNA for the CDR3 is TGTGCCTTGGATTATCGCTGGACAGGTGAAAACACCATATATTTT.